The 4 T cell receptor beta chains in this list originate from one sample, sequenced in a study of early T cells in non-severe SARS-CoV-2 infection. In TCRdb, the 5' RACE reads were re-called with MiXCR into one record per CDR3 protein. The repertoire includes 40,000 to 60,000 distinct CDR3 sequences, 6.5% of them detected once, and 2.5% to 3% sits in the top ten. Sequenced material: whole blood, taken at baseline. Source of these receptors: an adult who was a healthcare worker with PCR-confirmed SARS-CoV-2 infection or an uninfected control (not recorded which).

This chain links TRBV18 with TRBJ1-1, with 8 bases matching TRBD1. V shed 6 bases, J shed 2 bases, and the junction held 14 bases outside the gene matches. This CDR3 is 17 amino acids long. CDR1 and CDR2 (germline): KGHSH, LQKENI. CDR3 bases: TGTGCCAGCTCCGTCCTTGGACAGGGAGGCTCAAACACTGAAGCTTTCTTT. This codes for CASSVLGQGGSNTEAFF.

This clonotype was seen repeatedly, ten times or more. The chain is built from TRBV20-1 and TRBJ1-6; unclear D gene. With 3 bases removed from V and 9 bases from J, the gap between germline ends came to 12 bases. The germline V gene has CDR1 DFQATT and CDR2 SNEGSKA (reference sequence). The CDR3 spans 13 residues. CDR3 DNA: TGCAGTGCTAGCCCCAGATCACGTTCACCCCTCCACTTT. This encodes CSASPRSRSPLHF.

V usage is TRBV9 and J usage is TRBJ2-7; D might be TRBD1 (6 bases). Germline V gene sequence: CDR1 SGDLS, CDR2 YYNGEE. V lost 4 bases and J 0 bases, leaving 17 bases between the germline ends. This CDR3 region has 16 residues. The CDR3 reads CASSPADRYFSYEQYF. In nucleotides, the CDR3 is TGTGCCAGCAGCCCCGCGGACAGATACTTCTCCTACGAGCAGTACTTC.

The table lists this clonotype with a few counts. This chain connects TRBV2 to TRBJ2-3, with 8 bases that match TRBD2. V lost 10 bases, J lost 1 base, and 4 bases stayed unmatched. The germline CDR1 and CDR2 sequences are SNHLY and FYNNEI. CDR3 length equals 13 residues. CDR3 loop: CATHSGGTDTQYF. CDR3 sequence (DNA): TGTGCCACCCATAGCGGGGGCACAGATACGCAGTATTTT.